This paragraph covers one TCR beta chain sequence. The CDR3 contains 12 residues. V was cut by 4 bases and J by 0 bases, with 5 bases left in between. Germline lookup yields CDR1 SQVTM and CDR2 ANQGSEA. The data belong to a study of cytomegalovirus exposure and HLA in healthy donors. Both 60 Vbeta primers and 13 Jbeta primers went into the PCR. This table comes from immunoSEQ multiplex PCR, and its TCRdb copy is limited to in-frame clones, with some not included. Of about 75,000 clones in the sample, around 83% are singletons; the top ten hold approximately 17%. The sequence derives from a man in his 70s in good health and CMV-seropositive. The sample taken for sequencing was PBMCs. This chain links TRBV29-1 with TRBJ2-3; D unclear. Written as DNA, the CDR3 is TGCAGCGTTGCCGGGAGCACAGATACGCAGTATTTT. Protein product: CSVAGSTDTQYF.